This is a list of T cell receptor beta chains from one sample in a study of T cell repertoires in cytomegalovirus infection. Each CDR3 protein gets one entry after TCRdb re-called the reads with MiXCR. Of 750,000 to 950,000 distinct CDR3 sequences in the sample, almost 30% are singletons; the top ten hold about an eighth. Their specific antigens are unknown. The sequenced sample was cultured CD8+ T cells from PBMCs, obtained from culture after CMV antigen stimulation. These receptors were obtained from a human donor in good health (CMV status not recorded). Some clones in this sample may be carry-over from other donors' samples. Each CDR3 is given without its conserved first and last residue.

J gene | V gene | CDR3 protein
TRBJ2-3 | TRBV2 | ASSEARTGGVGFTDTQY
TRBJ2-5 | TRBV11-2 | ASSGENRETQY
TRBJ2-5 | TRBV6-1 | ASSEFIRGSYQETQY
TRBJ1-2 | TRBV6-2/TRBV6-3 | ASSYRSDRANYGYT
TRBJ1-5 | TRBV6-5 | ASSQGGSDQSQH
TRBJ1-5 | TRBV6-6 | ASSEDRDDQPQH
TRBJ1-4 | TRBV19 | ASRPLGEINNEKLF
TRBJ1-4 | TRBV28 | ASSLGTASNEKLF
TRBJ2-2 | TRBV2 | ASSELAGSTGELF
TRBJ1-2 | TRBV12-3/TRBV12-4 | ASSFPDSDGYT
TRBJ1-1 | TRBV11-2 | ASSLIKVEAF
TRBJ1-2 | TRBV12-3/TRBV12-4 | ASSSGTHYGYT
TRBJ1-1 | TRBV6-6 | ASSSGGRTEAF
TRBJ2-6 | TRBV7-9 | ASSSWTATSGANVLT
TRBJ2-1 | TRBV9 | ASSVAGAGGTGGQF
TRBJ2-2 | TRBV12-3/TRBV12-4 | AMQGPGEGKELF
TRBJ2-1 | TRBV24-1 | ATSDLRPEGIRLF
TRBJ1-6 | TRBV7-2 | ASSFTGQSYNSPLH
TRBJ2-2 | TRBV11-2 | VVRQGDTGELF
TRBJ1-1 | TRBV12-3/TRBV12-4 | ASSLWGRVNTEAF
TRBJ1-6 | TRBV12-3/TRBV12-4 | ASTWTGGLGSPPH
TRBJ2-3 | TRBV7-9 | ASSTRGGIYTDTQY
TRBJ2-5 | TRBV12-3/TRBV12-4 | ASSFRQGNGETQY
TRBJ2-2 | TRBV10-1 | ASSESVGIDTGELF
TRBJ2-2 | TRBV6-5 | ASSYATGLGELF
TRBJ1-1 | TRBV6-2/TRBV6-3 | ASNLLGTSHTEAF
TRBJ1-1 | TRBV4-1 | ASSQGETTEAF
TRBJ1-2 | TRBV4-1 | ASSQDGSQGYGYT
TRBJ2-3 | TRBV13 | ASSLFGQGATDTQY
TRBJ1-4 | TRBV20-1 | SARTAATNEKLF
TRBJ2-2 | TRBV11-2 | ASSLRGPANTGELF
TRBJ2-7 | TRBV5-3 | ARSSSGTGPYEQY
TRBJ2-6 | TRBV6-2/TRBV6-3 | ASSYSGRLSGANVLT
TRBJ2-5 | TRBV6-2/TRBV6-3 | ASSLVGETQETQY
TRBJ2-1 | TRBV11-2 | ASYSGQGAYNEQF
TRBJ2-2 | TRBV2 | ARSWGTGELF
TRBJ1-2 | TRBV5-1 | ASSAPGQGPNYGYT
TRBJ2-1 | TRBV6-1 | ASSYEASGGNGQF